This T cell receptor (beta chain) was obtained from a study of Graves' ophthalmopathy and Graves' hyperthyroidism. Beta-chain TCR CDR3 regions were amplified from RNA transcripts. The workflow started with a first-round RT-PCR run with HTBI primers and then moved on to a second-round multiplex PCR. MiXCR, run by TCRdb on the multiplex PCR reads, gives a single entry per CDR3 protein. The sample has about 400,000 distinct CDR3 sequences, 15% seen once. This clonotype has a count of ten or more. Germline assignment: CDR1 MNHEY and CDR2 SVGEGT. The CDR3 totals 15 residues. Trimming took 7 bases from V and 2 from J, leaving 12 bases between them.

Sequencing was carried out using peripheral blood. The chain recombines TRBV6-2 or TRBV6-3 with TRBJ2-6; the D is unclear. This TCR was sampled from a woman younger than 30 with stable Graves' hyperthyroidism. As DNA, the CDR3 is TGTGCCAGCAAAGAGTGGAGTCCTGGGGCCAACGTCCTGACTTTC. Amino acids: CASKEWSPGANVLTF.